Listed here are 14 T cell receptor beta chains from one sample, sequenced in a study of cytomegalovirus exposure and HLA in healthy donors. PCR used 60 Vbeta primers and 13 Jbeta primers. Repertoires were generated with immunoSEQ multiplex PCR, while TCRdb's copy carries only in-frame clones and drops some. The sample yields about 110,000 clones, about 70% seen once. The sample consisted of PBMCs. The source is a man aged 50 to 60 in good health and CMV-seropositive.

The CDR3 loop reads CASSLTDMNTEAFF. In nucleotides, the CDR3 is TGTGCCAGCAGCTTAACAGATATGAACACTGAAGCTTTCTTT. V and J are TRBV13 and TRBJ1-1; no definite D call. The CDR3 has 14 amino acids. V lost 2 bases and J lost 0, with 7 bases in between. Per germline, CDR1 PRHDT and CDR2 FYEKMQ (reference sequence).

Details on this clone: One end of the junction does not line up with germline, which may come from a read error. The V gene is TRBV12-5, the J gene TRBJ1-1, with 7 nucleotides matching TRBD1. The CDR3 is made up of 10 amino acids. Germline CDR1 reads LGHNT; CDR2 reads FRNRAP. The CDR3 DNA follows: TGTGCTAGTGGTGAAGGGACAGCTATTTTT. It codes for CASGEGTAIF.

This clone was picked up one time. This chain joins TRBV11-2 and TRBJ2-7; 8 bases map to TRBD1. Germline CDR1 SGHAT, CDR2 FQNNGV. The ends lost 4 bases at V and 3 bases at J; junction bases unmatched: 2. The CDR3 is 13 amino acids. This CDR3 is CASSSTGGYEQYF. Written as DNA, the CDR3 is TGTGCCAGCAGCTCTACAGGGGGCTACGAGCAGTACTTC.

CDR3 residues: CASSEGGPRGRPQHF. The CDR3 DNA reads as TGTGCCAGCAGTGAAGGGGGACCCAGGGGGAGGCCCCAGCATTTT. This sequence joins TRBV6-1 and TRBJ1-5, with 7 bases lining up with TRBD1. CDR3 length equals 15 residues. Germline CDR1 reads MNHNS; CDR2 reads SASEGT. Trimming took 1 base from V and 9 from J; bases not matched to a gene: 9.

The chain combines TRBV4-1 with TRBJ1-5; 7 bases are shared with TRBD1. Germline lookup yields CDR1 MGHRA and CDR2 YSYEKL. This CDR3 contains 16 residues. Trimming at V came to 4 bases and at J to 2 bases, leaving 8 bases not matched to a gene. CDR3 protein: CASSRTGEMGNQPQHF. CDR3 bases: TGCGCCAGCAGCCGTACAGGGGAGATGGGCAATCAGCCCCAGCATTTT.

The genes are TRBV7-8 and TRBJ1-1, with TRBD1 as a possible D gene (5 bases). CDR3 size: 12 residues. V lost 8 bases, J lost 0 bases, and 7 bases lay in between. Germline V gene data show CDR1 as SGHVS and CDR2 as FQNEAQ. CDR3 nucleotides: TGTGCCAGCGCAGGGATGAACACTGAAGCTTTCTTT. Its protein product is CASAGMNTEAFF.

The chain recombines TRBV7-8 with TRBJ1-1, with D tentatively TRBD1 (5 bases). V was shortened by 1 base and J by 8 bases, with 17 bases between the two germline ends. This CDR3 spans 15 amino acids. Germline V gene sequence: CDR1 SGHVS, CDR2 FQNEAQ. The CDR3 loop is CASSLGGRAAFEAFF. The DNA for the CDR3 is TGTGCCAGCAGCTTAGGTGGCAGGGCTGCATTCGAAGCTTTCTTT.

The chain couples TRBV19 to TRBJ2-2; 14 positions match TRBD2. V lost 8 bases to trimming and J lost 6 bases; unmatched junction nucleotides: 5. Germline loops: CDR1 LNHDA, CDR2 SQIVND (reference sequence). The CDR3 covers 15 residues. The CDR3 spells CASLQTSGGAGELFF. The CDR3 DNA is TGTGCCAGTCTTCAGACTAGCGGGGGGGCCGGGGAGCTGTTTTTT.

This chain connects TRBV5-1 to TRBJ1-2, with TRBD1 identical over 8 bases. Germline CDR1 SGHRS, CDR2 YFSETQ. The CDR3 extends over 16 amino acids. Unmatched junction bases numbered 8, after V lost 4 bases and J lost 0 bases. CDR3 nucleotides: TGCGCCAGCAGCGTATCGACAGGGGCGGCTAACTATGGCTACACCTTC. Encoded protein: CASSVSTGAANYGYTF.

V is TRBV2 and J is TRBJ1-2; D is perhaps TRBD1 (5 bases). The V and J ends lost 8 bases and 3 bases respectively, with 22 bases between them. Germline V gene sequence: CDR1 SNHLY, CDR2 FYNNEI. The CDR3 length is 16 residues. CDR3 coding DNA: TGTGCCAGCTCTTCTAAACAACCGGGACTGGACTATGGCTACACCTTC. This gives the protein CASSSKQPGLDYGYTF.

V usage is TRBV30 and J usage is TRBJ2-3, with TRBD1 matching 8 bases. V shed 0 bases, J shed 4 bases, and the junction held 6 bases outside the gene matches. The germline CDR1 and CDR2 sequences are GTSNPN and SVGIG (reference sequence). The CDR3 runs to 15 residues. The CDR3 DNA sequence: TGTGCCTGGAGTGTGGGGACAGGTATTTCAGATACGCAGTATTTT. Encoded protein: CAWSVGTGISDTQYF.

V is TRBV7-8 and J is TRBJ2-7; D remains unclear. The germline V gene has CDR1 SGHVS and CDR2 FQNEAQ. V dropped 4 bases and J dropped 6 bases, with 25 bases sitting between them. The length of the CDR3 is 17 residues. DNA for the CDR3: TGTGCCAGCAGCTCTGTCGGCGGCCGCCGTAAAGTAACCGAGCAGTACTTC. Protein: CASSSVGGRRKVTEQYF.

The chain couples TRBV5-1 to TRBJ2-7; a possible D gene is TRBD2 (6 bases). The CDR3 covers 17 residues. CDR1 SGHRS and CDR2 YFSETQ come from the germline V gene. Trimming removed 0 bases at V and 4 bases at J, with 20 bases between. Written as DNA, the CDR3 is TGCGCCAGCAGCTTGGTGGCACTAGCTAGAGGATCTTACGAGCAGTACTTC. Translation gives CASSLVALARGSYEQYF.

This rearrangement joins TRBV7-8 to TRBJ1-2; a possible D gene is TRBD1 (5 bases). Between the trimmed V and J ends, which lost 0 bases and 4 bases, there was a span of 12 bases. The CDR3 is 15 amino acids. Per germline, CDR1 SGHVS and CDR2 FQNEAQ. The chain's CDR3 is CASSLAGGGIYGYTF. The CDR3 DNA follows: TGTGCCAGCAGCTTAGCGGGGGGAGGGATCTATGGCTACACCTTC.